The 4 T cell receptor beta chains given below trace back to one sample, sequenced in a study of T cell responses to AZD1222 COVID-19 vaccine. Produced via immunoSEQ multiplex PCR; TCRdb's table is partial and in-frame only. Of tens of thousands of clones in the sample, over 75% were seen once. The specimen comprised peripheral blood, sampled on day 0 of AZD1222 vaccination. These receptors were taken from an adult in good health.

The genes are TRBV25-1 and TRBJ2-3; D remains ambiguous. V was clipped by 6 bases and J by 0 bases, with 4 bases between them. CDR3 length: 12 residues. CDR1 and CDR2 from the germline V gene are MGHDK and SYGVNS. The chain's CDR3 is CASRASTDTQYF. The DNA for the CDR3 is TGTGCCAGCAGGGCTAGCACAGATACGCAGTATTTT.

This chain joins TRBV23-1 and TRBJ2-7, with 10 positions matching TRBD1. TRBV23-1 is an ORF for which the function is uncertain. After removal of 4 bases from V and 5 bases from J, the junction contained 8 bases not matched to a gene. The CDR3 totals 15 residues. CDR3 sequence (DNA): TGCGCCAGCAGTCTACGACAGGGGGCATTCGACGAGCAGTACTTC. Translation gives CASSLRQGAFDEQYF.

The gene calls are TRBV6-5 and TRBJ2-3, with 8 bases that match TRBD1. J lost 2 bases, V lost 0 bases, and 4 bases had no gene match. The CDR3 loop spans 16 amino acids. Per the germline V gene, CDR1 is MNHEY and CDR2 is SVGAGI. CDR3 nucleotide sequence: TGTGCCAGCAGTTACTCCGGGACAGGCCACACAGATACGCAGTATTTT. As protein: CASSYSGTGHTDTQYF.

The V gene is TRBV5-1, the J gene TRBJ1-6; D is unresolved. The CDR3 totals 15 residues. Trimming removed 0 bases from V and 10 bases from J, with 14 bases in between. CDR1 SGHRS and CDR2 YFSETQ come from the germline V gene. CDR3 amino acids: CASSLVTGKESPLHF. In nucleotides, the CDR3 is TGCGCCAGCAGCTTGGTAACGGGGAAGGAGTCACCCCTCCACTTT.